This paragraph reports one T cell receptor beta chain. The antigen is unknown. The sample originates from a study of cytomegalovirus exposure and HLA in healthy donors. PCR employed 60 Vbeta and 13 Jbeta primers. Data came from immunoSEQ multiplex PCR; TCRdb stores just in-frame clones and leaves some out. Among around 150,000 clones, about four fifths were seen once, and the ten largest hold under 4%. Germline assignment: CDR1 MDHEN and CDR2 SYDVKM. Trimming left V 7 bases short and J 5 bases short, with 20 bases between. This CDR3 is 15 amino acids long. This donor's CMV serostatus is unrecorded. Study observations and caveats: In the analysis, some V segments, TRBV6-2 and TRBV6-3 included, were excluded as indistinguishable. There were reportedly fewer N-insertions in an Asian-associated ancestry cluster than the roughly 700-donor mean, in a later analysis. Investigators reported 150 to 200 TCR beta chains as tied to cytomegalovirus.

Input material: PBMCs. The sequence derives from a human donor in good health. The chain links TRBV28 to TRBJ2-5, with D perhaps matching TRBD2 (5 bases). The CDR3 DNA reads as TGTGCCAGCAACTATTTGAGGGCCGAGGAGGAGACCCAGTACTTC. This gives the protein CASNYLRAEEETQYF.